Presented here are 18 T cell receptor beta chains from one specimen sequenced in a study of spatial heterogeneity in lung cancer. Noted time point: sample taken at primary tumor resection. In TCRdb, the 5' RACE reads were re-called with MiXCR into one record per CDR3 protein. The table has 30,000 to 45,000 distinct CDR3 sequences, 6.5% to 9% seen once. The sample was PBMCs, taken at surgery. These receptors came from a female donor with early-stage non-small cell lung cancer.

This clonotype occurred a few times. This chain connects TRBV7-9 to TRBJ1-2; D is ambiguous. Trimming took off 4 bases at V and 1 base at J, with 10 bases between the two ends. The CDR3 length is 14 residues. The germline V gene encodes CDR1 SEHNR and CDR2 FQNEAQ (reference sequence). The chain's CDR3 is CASSSIRINYGYTF. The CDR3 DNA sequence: TGTGCCAGCAGCTCTATCCGGATTAACTATGGCTACACCTTC.

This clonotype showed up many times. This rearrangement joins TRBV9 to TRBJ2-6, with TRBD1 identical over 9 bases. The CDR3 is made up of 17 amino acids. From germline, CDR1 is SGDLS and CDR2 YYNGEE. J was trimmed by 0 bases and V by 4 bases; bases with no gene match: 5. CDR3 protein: CASSKGQGTSGANVLTF. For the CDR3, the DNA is TGTGCCAGCAGCAAGGGACAGGGCACCTCTGGGGCCAACGTCCTGACTTTC.

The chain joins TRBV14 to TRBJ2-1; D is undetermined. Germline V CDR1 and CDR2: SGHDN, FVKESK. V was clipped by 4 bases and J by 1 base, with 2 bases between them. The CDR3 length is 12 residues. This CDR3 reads CASSLSYNEQFF. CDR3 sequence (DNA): TGTGCCAGCAGCCTTTCCTACAATGAGCAGTTCTTC.

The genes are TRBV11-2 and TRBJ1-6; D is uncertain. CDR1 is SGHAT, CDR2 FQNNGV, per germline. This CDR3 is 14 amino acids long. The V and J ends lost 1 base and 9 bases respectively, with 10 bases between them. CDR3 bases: TGTGCCAGCAGCTTAGTGGGGATATCTTCACCCCTCCACTTT. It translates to CASSLVGISSPLHF.

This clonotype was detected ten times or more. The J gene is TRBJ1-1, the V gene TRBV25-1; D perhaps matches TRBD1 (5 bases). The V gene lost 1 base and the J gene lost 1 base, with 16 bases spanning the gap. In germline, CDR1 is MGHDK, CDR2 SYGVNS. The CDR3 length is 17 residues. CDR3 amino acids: CASSESSGQGRNTEAFF. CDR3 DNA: TGTGCCAGCAGTGAATCCTCGGGTCAGGGAAGGAACACTGAAGCTTTCTTT. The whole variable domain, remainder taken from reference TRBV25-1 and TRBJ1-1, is EADIYQTPRYLVIGTGKKITLECSQTMGHDKMYWYQQDPGMELHLIHYSYGVNSTEKGDLSSESTVSRIRTEHFPLTLESARPSHTSQYLCASSESSGQGRNTEAFFGQGTRLTVV.

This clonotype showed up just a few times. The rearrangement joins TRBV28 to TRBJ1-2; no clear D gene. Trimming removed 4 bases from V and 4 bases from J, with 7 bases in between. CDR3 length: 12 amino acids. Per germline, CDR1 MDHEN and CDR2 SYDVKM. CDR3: CASSWVAYGYTF. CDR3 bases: TGTGCCAGCAGTTGGGTCGCCTATGGCTACACCTTC.

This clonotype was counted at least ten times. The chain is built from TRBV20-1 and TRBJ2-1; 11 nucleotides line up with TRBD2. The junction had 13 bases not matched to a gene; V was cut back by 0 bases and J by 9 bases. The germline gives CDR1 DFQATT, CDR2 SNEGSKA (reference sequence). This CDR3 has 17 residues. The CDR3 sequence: CSARDLGLAGGAVEQFF. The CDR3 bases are TGCAGTGCTAGAGATCTTGGGCTAGCGGGAGGCGCGGTTGAGCAGTTCTTC.

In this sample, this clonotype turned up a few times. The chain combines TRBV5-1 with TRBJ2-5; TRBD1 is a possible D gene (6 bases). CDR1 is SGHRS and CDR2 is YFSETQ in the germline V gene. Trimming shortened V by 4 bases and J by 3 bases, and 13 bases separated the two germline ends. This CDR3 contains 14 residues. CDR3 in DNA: TGCGCCAGCAGCCAAGGACAGCTAAAAGAGACCCAGTACTTC. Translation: CASSQGQLKETQYF.

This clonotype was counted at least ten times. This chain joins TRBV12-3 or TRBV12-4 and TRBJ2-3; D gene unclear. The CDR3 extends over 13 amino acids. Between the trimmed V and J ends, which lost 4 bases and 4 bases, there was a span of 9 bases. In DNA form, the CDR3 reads TGTGCCAGCAGTTCCTCCGCCCCAGATACGCAGTATTTT. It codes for CASSSSAPDTQYF.

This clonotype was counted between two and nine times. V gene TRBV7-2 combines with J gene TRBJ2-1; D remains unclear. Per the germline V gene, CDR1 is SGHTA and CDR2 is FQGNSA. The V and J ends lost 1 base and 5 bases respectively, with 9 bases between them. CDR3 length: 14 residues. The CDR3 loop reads CASSLETINNEQFF. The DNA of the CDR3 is TGTGCCAGCAGCTTAGAAACGATAAACAATGAGCAGTTCTTC. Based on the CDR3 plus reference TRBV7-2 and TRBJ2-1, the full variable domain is GAGVSQSPSNKVTEKGKDVELRCDPISGHTALYWYRQSLGQGLEFLIYFQGNSAPDKSGLPSDRFSAERTGGSVSTLTIQRTQQEDSAVYLCASSLETINNEQFFGPGTRLTVL.

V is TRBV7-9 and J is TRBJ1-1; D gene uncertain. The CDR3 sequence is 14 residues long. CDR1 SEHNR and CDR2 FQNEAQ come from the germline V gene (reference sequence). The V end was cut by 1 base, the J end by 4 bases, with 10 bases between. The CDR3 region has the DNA TGTGCCAGCAGCTTAGATGGGGATTCCACTGAAGCTTTCTTT. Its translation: CASSLDGDSTEAFF. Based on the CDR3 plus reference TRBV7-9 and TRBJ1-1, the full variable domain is DTGVSQNPRHKITKRGQNVTFRCDPISEHNRLYWYRQTLGQGPEFLTYFQNEAQLEKSRLLSDRFSAERPKGSFSTLEIQRTEQGDSAMYLCASSLDGDSTEAFFGQGTRLTVV.

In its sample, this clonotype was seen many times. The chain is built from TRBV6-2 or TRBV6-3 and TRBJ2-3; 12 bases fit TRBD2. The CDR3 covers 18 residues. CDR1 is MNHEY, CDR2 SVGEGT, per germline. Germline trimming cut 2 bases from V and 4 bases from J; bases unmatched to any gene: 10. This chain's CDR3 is CASSYLAGGPRDADTQYF. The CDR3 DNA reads TGTGCCAGCAGTTACCTAGCGGGGGGGCCTCGTGACGCAGATACGCAGTATTTT.

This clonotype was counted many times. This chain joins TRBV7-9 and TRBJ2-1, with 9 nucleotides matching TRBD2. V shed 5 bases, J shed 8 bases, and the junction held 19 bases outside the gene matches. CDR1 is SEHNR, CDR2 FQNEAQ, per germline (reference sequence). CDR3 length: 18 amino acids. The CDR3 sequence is CASSPGWGGRATWDEQFF. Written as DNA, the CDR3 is TGTGCCAGCAGCCCTGGTTGGGGCGGGAGGGCCACCTGGGATGAGCAGTTCTTC.

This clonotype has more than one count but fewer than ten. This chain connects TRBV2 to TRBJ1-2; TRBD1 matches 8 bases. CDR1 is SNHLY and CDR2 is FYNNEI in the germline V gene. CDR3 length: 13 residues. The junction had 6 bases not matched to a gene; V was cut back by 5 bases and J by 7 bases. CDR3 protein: CASSPTGAIGYTF. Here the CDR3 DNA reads TGTGCCAGCAGTCCGACAGGGGCAATTGGCTACACCTTC.

In nucleotides, the CDR3 is TGTGCCAGCAAGAGGCTCTCTGGGAGCAGGGCTGGCTACACCTTC. Protein: CASKRLSGSRAGYTF. The chain carries TRBV13 and TRBJ1-2, with D perhaps matching TRBD1 (5 bases). This CDR3 comprises 15 residues. Germline CDR1 reads PRHDT; CDR2 reads FYEKMQ (reference sequence). Deletions cut 7 bases from V and 7 bases from J, with 22 bases between.

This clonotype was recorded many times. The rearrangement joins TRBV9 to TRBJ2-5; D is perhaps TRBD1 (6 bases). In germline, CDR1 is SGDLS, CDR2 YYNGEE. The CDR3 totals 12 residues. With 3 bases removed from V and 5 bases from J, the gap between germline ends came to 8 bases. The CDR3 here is CASSAQGETQYF. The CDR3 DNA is TGTGCCAGCAGCGCGCAGGGGGAGACCCAGTACTTC.

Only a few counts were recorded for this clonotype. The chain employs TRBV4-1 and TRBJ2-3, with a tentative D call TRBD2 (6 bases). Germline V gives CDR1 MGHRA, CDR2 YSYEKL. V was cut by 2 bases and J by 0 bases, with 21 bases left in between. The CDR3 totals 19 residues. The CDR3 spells CASSQSGWGELASTDTQYF. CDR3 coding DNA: TGCGCCAGCAGCCAATCGGGCTGGGGGGAACTTGCTAGCACAGATACGCAGTATTTT.

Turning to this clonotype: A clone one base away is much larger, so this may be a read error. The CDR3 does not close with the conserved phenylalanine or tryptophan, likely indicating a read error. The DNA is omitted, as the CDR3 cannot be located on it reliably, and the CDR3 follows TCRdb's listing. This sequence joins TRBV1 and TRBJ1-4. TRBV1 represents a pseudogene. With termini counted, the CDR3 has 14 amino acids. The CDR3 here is CTSSQSQSLEELFL.